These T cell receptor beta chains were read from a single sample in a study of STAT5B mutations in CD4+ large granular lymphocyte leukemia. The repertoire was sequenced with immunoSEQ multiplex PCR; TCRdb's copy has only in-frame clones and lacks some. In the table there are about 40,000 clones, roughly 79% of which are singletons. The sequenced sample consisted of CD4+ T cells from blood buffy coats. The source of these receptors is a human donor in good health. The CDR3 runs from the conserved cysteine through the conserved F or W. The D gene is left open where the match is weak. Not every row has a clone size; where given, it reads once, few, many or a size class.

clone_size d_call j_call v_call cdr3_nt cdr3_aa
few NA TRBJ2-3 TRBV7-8 TGTGCCAGCACCAATACAGGTCTTCGTGATACGCAGTATTTT CASTNTGLRDTQYF
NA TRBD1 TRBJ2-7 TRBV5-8 TGTGCCAGCAGCTTGAGGGACAGGGGTTCCTACGAGCAGTACTTC CASSLRDRGSYEQYF
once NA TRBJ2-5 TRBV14 TGTGCCAGCAGCCAAGGGGCCCGCACAGGGAACCAAGAGACCCAGTACTTC CASSQGARTGNQETQYF
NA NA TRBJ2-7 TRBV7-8 TGTGCCAGCAGCTTAAGGGCGGTTCCCCACGAGCAGTACTTC CASSLRAVPHEQYF
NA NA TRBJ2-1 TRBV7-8 TGTGCCAGCAGCTTAGGGCTCAACAATGAGCAGTTCTTC CASSLGLNNEQFF
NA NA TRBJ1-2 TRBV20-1 TGCAGTGCCCGCCCCGGGACTCGCTACACCTTC CSARPGTRYTF
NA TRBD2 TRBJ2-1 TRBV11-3 TGTGCCAGCAGCTCTAGCGGGAAGTTTGAGCAGTTCTTC CASSSSGKFEQFF
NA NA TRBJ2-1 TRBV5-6 TGTGCCAGCAGCTTTGGGCTAGCGATCTACAATGAGCAGTTCTTC CASSFGLAIYNEQFF
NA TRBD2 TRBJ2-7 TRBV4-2 TGTGCCAGCAGCCAAGATCCCAGCGGGATCTACGAGCAGTACTTC CASSQDPSGIYEQYF
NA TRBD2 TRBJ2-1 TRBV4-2 TGTGCCAGCAGCCAAGACAGGAGCGGGGCCTACAATGAGCAGTTCTTC CASSQDRSGAYNEQFF
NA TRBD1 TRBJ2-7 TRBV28 TGTGCCAGCACCCCGACAGGGGGAGGCGACGAGCAGTACTTC CASTPTGGGDEQYF
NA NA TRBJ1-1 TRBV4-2 TGTGCCAGCAGCCAAGATTCGCTCACAACAGGCATGAACACTGAAGCTTTCTTT CASSQDSLTTGMNTEAFF
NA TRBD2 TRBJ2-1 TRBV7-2 TGTGCCAGCAGCTTAGCGGCGGCTAGCGGGAACAATGAGCAGTTCTTC CASSLAAASGNNEQFF
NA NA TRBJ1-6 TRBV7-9 TGTGCCAGCAGCGAACGAAGAGATAATTCACCCCTCCACTTT CASSERRDNSPLHF
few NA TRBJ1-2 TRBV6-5 TGTGCCAGCAACCAGACGGGGCATGGCTACACCTTC CASNQTGHGYTF